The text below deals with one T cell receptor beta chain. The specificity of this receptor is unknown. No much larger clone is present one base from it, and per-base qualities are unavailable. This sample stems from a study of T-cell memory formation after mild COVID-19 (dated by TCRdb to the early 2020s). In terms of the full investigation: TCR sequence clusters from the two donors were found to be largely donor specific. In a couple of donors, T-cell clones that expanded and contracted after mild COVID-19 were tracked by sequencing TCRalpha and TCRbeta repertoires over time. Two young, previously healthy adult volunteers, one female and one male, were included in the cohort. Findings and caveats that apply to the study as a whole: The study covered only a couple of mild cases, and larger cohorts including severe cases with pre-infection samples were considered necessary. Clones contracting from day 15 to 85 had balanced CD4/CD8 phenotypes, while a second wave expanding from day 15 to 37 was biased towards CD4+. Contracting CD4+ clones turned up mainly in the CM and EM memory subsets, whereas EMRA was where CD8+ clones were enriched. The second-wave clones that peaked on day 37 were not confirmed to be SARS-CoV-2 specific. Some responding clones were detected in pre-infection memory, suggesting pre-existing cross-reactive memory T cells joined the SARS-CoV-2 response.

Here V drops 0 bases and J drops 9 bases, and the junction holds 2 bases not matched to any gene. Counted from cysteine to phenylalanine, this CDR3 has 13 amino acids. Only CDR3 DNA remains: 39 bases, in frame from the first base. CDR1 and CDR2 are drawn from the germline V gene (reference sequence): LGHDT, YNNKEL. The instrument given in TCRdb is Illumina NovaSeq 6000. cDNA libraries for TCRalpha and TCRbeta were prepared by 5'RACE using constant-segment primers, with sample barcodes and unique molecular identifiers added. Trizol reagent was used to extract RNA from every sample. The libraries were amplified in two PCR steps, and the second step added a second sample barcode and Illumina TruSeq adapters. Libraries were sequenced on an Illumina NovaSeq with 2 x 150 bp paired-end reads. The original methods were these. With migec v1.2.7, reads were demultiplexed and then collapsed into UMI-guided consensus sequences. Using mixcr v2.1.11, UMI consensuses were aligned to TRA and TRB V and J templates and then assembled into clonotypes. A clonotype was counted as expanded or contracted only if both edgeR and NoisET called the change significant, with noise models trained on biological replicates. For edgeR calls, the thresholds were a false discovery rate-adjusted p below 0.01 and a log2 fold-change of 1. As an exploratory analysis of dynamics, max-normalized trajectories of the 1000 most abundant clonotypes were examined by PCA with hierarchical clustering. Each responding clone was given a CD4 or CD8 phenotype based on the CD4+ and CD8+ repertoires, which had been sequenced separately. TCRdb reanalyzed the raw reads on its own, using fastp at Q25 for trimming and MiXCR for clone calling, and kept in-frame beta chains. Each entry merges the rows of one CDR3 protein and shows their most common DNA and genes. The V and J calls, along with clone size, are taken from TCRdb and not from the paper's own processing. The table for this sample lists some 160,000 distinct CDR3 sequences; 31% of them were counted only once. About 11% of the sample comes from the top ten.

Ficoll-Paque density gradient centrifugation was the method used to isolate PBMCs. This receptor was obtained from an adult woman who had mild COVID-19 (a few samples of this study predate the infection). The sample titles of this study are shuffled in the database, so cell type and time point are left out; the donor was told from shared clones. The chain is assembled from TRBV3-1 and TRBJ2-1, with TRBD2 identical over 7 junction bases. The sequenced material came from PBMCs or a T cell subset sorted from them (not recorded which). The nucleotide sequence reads TGTGCCAGCAGCCAAGACCTAGCGGCTGAGCAGTTCTTC. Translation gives CASSQDLAAEQFF.